A single sample is the source of the 4 T cell receptor beta chains below, sequenced in a study of control samples from healthy donors and cancer patients. The assay was immunoSEQ multiplex PCR, and TCRdb's table has in-frame clones only and misses some. Among roughly 86,000 clones listed, approximately 90% were seen once. Sequencing was performed on blood. These receptors all come from a woman under 30 in good health.

The chain is built from TRBV9 and TRBJ1-5, with a tentative D call TRBD1 (6 bases). This CDR3 contains 16 residues. CDR1 SGDLS and CDR2 YYNGEE come from the germline V gene. Trimming stripped 3 bases from V and 5 bases from J, with 18 bases between. The chain's CDR3 is CASSAGQGRVDQPQHF. In DNA, the CDR3 is TGTGCCAGCAGCGCAGGTCAGGGGAGGGTTGATCAGCCCCAGCATTTT.

This sequence joins TRBV11-2 and TRBJ1-5, with unresolved D. The CDR3 is made up of 15 amino acids. Germline CDR1 and CDR2: SGHAT and FQNNGV. The germline V and J ends were trimmed by 1 base and 2 bases, with 9 bases remaining between them. In DNA form, the CDR3 reads TGTGCCAGCAGCTTAGCACCTTCGGGCAATCAGCCCCAGCATTTT. The encoded protein is CASSLAPSGNQPQHF.

This sequence joins TRBV6-5 and TRBJ2-7; D is unresolved. The CDR3 is 15 residues long. From germline, CDR1 is MNHEY and CDR2 SVGAGI. The ends were cut back, 4 bases at V and 2 bases at J, with 15 bases in the middle. The chain's CDR3 is CASSSPLETPYEQYF. Written as DNA, the CDR3 is TGTGCCAGCAGTTCGCCGCTTGAAACGCCCTACGAGCAGTACTTC.

This clone has more than one count but fewer than ten. The chain uses TRBV20-1 and TRBJ2-6; maybe TRBD2 (6 bases). CDR3 length: 14 residues. V lost 3 bases and J 2 bases, leaving 8 bases between the germline ends. Germline V gene sequence: CDR1 DFQATT, CDR2 SNEGSKA (reference sequence). This chain's CDR3 is CSASSGAGANVLTF. CDR3 coding DNA: TGCAGTGCTAGTTCGGGAGCTGGGGCCAACGTCCTGACTTTC.